This record concerns one T cell receptor beta chain sequence. The antigen is not known. The sample belongs to a study of graft-versus-host responses after intestinal transplantation. Study at large: Recipients underwent multivisceral, liver-intestinal, or isolated intestinal transplants. Anti-thymocyte globulin induction was given to all recipients, followed by tacrolimus and steroids for roughly three years.

The table came from immunoSEQ multiplex PCR; TCRdb's copy has only in-frame clones and leaves some out. The data contain around 100,000 clones, approximately 90% of them singletons. Study results and limitations: HvG clone declines early post-transplant were associated with peak circulating GvH levels. Recipient-marrow GvH clones were detected, some having first appeared in ileum or blood.

The TCR originated in a human donor who was the organ donor for an intestinal transplant. The sequencing here drew on unstimulated CD4+ T cells sorted from spleen or lymph node cells, taken before transplant.

CDR3 in DNA: TGTGCCAGCAGTTTTACAGGGGGCATTGGAAACACCATATATTTT. As protein: CASSFTGGIGNTIYF. The chain links TRBV27 to TRBJ1-3; 9 positions agree with TRBD1. The CDR3 is 15 residues long. V shed 3 bases and J 3 bases; nucleotides not matched to a gene: 3. Germline V gives CDR1 MNHEY, CDR2 SMNVEV (reference sequence).